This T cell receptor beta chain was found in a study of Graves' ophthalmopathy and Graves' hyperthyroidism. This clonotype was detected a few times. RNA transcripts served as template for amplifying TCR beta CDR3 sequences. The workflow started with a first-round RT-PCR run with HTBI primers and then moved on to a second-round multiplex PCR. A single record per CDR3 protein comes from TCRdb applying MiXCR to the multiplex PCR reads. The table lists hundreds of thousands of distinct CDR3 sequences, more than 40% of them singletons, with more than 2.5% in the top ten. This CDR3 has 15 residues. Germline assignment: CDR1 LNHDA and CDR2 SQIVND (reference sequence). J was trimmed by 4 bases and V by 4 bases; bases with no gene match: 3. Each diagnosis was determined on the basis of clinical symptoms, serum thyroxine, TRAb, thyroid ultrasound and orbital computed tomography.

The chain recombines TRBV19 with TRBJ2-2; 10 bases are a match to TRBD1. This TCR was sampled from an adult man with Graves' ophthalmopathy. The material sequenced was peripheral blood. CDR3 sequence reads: CASSKGQGTTGELFF. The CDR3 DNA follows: TGTGCCAGTAGTAAGGGACAGGGGACCACCGGGGAGCTGTTTTTT.